What follows are 8 T cell receptor beta chains derived from one specimen sequenced in a study of regulatory T cells in long-lasting Graves disease. Sequencing libraries for TCR beta were prepared with iRepertoire HTBI primers and Arm-PCR of CDR3 regions. Each CDR3 protein is one row after TCRdb ran MiXCR on the multiplex PCR reads. The sample holds 310,000 or so distinct CDR3 sequences, roughly a fifth seen once. Time point of the sample: persistent/refractory GD, antithyroid drugs over 5 years with positive TRAb. TCR sequences were obtained from RNA taken from PBMCs. The sample in question was peripheral blood mononuclear cells (PBMCs), obtained when the disease was refractory, from a patient treated with antithyroid drugs. These receptors were collected from a female donor with Graves disease.

This clonotype was counted ten times or more. V and J are TRBV5-1 and TRBJ2-7; 7 bases fit TRBD1. The germline V gene has CDR1 SGHRS and CDR2 YFSETQ. The J segment lost 3 bases and the V segment lost 2 bases, leaving 5 bases of the junction unmatched. The CDR3 contains 14 residues. The CDR3 DNA reads as TGCGCCAGCAGCTTACCGGGACAGATCTACGAGCAGTACTTC. This encodes CASSLPGQIYEQYF.

CDR3 bases: TGTGCCAGCAGTTACTCGTCGAACACCATTTACGAGCAGTACTTC. Its translation: CASSYSSNTIYEQYF. The J gene is TRBJ2-7, the V gene TRBV6-2 or TRBV6-3; D is unresolved. V was cut by 0 bases and J by 4 bases, with 13 bases left in between. The CDR3 contains 15 residues. Germline values: CDR1 MNHEY, CDR2 SVGEGT.

The V and J genes are TRBV30 and TRBJ1-5, with 7 nucleotides matching TRBD1. V gave up 0 bases and J gave up 0 bases; unmatched junction bases: 2. This CDR3 region has 15 residues. CDR1 and CDR2 (germline): GTSNPN, SVGIG (reference sequence). CDR3: CAWSVSGGSNQPQHF. The DNA for the CDR3 is TGTGCCTGGAGTGTATCAGGGGGTAGCAATCAGCCCCAGCATTTT.

The chain joins TRBV30 to TRBJ1-5; D is unclear. From germline, CDR1 is GTSNPN and CDR2 SVGIG (reference sequence). Trimming shortened V by 2 bases and J by 5 bases, and 10 bases separated the two germline ends. The length of the CDR3 is 13 residues. The chain's CDR3 is CAWSRTPDQPQHF. Written as DNA, the CDR3 is TGTGCCTGGAGTAGAACCCCAGATCAGCCCCAGCATTTT.

This clonotype occurred many times. This chain links TRBV6-1 with TRBJ1-2; possible D gene TRBD1, 6 bases. V lost 5 bases and J lost 8, with 15 bases in between. The CDR3 spans 13 residues. Germline CDR1 reads MNHNS; CDR2 reads SASEGT. CDR3 coding DNA: TGTGCCAGCAGTCGGCCAGGGGTTTTAGGCTACACCTTC. Translating gives CASSRPGVLGYTF.

This clonotype was seen more than once but under ten times. CDR3 protein: CASSRVFSEKLFF. DNA for the CDR3: TGTGCCAGCTCACGCGTTTTTAGTGAAAAACTGTTTTTT. The rearrangement joins TRBV18 to TRBJ1-4, with unresolved D. Germline CDR1 and CDR2: KGHSH and LQKENI. The CDR3 runs 13 residues. V was pared by 4 bases and J by 7 bases, with 10 bases between.

A word on this clonotype: Since no conserved phenylalanine or tryptophan closes the CDR3, a read error is the likely cause. This chain connects TRBV19 to TRBJ1-6; D is perhaps TRBD1 (6 bases). There are 13 residues in the CDR3. Germline V gene sequence: CDR1 LNHDA, CDR2 SQIVND (reference sequence). With 7 bases removed from V and 9 bases from J, the gap between germline ends came to 13 bases. The CDR3: CASTTGPGSPLHL. As DNA, the CDR3 is TGTGCCAGTACCACAGGGCCGGGTTCACCCCTCCACCTT.

A note on this clonotype: A much larger clone sits a single nucleotide away, making a read error possible. This chain links TRBV18 with TRBJ1-1, with TRBD1 identical over 8 bases. After removal of 5 bases from V and 10 bases from J, the junction contained 6 bases not matched to a gene. The CDR3 covers 12 residues. CDR1 is KGHSH, CDR2 LQKENI, per germline. As DNA, the CDR3 is TGTGCCAGCTCAGGCAGACAGGGGCGAGCTTTCTTT. It yields the protein CASSGRQGRAFF.